The rows below give T cell receptor beta chains drawn from one sample of a study of CD8 T cells in ankylosing spondylitis. TCRdb re-called the 5' RACE reads through MiXCR, storing one row per CDR3 protein. Among some 840,000 distinct CDR3 sequences listed, about 12% were seen once. The material sequenced was blood, either unsorted or a sorted T cell fraction (not recorded which). The source of these receptors is a male donor with ankylosing spondylitis. The CDR3 runs from the conserved cysteine through the conserved F or W. Each record gives: clone size, V gene, CDR3 length, J gene, CDR3 protein. Size is stated for part of the rows, as once, few or many counts, or as a class when the clone is expanded.

>.|TRBV20-1|14|TRBJ2-2
CSATFPSATGELFF
>few|TRBV28|14|TRBJ1-4
CASRLTGGNEKLFF
>few|TRBV20-1|14|TRBJ2-3
CSAAFGGASDTQYF
>few|TRBV20-1|12|TRBJ2-7
CSARWGFYEQYF
>many|TRBV9|15|TRBJ2-3
CASSVLPGWADTQYF
>.|TRBV6-1|14|TRBJ1-4
CASRTGDLDEKLFF
>few|TRBV20-1|11|TRBJ1-6
CSAGRTSPLHF
>.|TRBV29-1|11|TRBJ1-1
CSVDKGTEAFF
>.|TRBV6-5|19|TRBJ2-1
CASSYSAPGLAGVEAEQFF
>.|TRBV7-2|12|TRBJ2-5
CASSSIEGTQYF
>many|TRBV10-3|13|TRBJ2-1
CAISKAGGDEQFF
>few|TRBV6-2/TRBV6-3|15|TRBJ2-7
CASSYRRTGGYEQYF
>many|TRBV4-3|16|TRBJ2-2
CASSLGLAANTGELFF
>many|TRBV5-1|14|TRBJ2-2
CASRQTGRIGELFF
>.|TRBV20-1|12|TRBJ2-1
CSARDPGHEQFF
>.|TRBV4-3|16|TRBJ2-1
CASSQVAGALNNEQFF
>.|TRBV10-3|15|TRBJ2-7
CAISDAGQGSAEQYF
>many|TRBV7-2|14|TRBJ2-3
CASSFRVNTDTQYF
>many|TRBV5-1|15|TRBJ2-1
CASSPGTSGSYEQFF
>few|TRBV5-1|15|TRBJ1-4
CASSTLPAGYEKLFF
>.|TRBV20-1|12|TRBJ2-1
CSAPQRPNEQFF
>few|TRBV18|14|TRBJ1-2
CASSPGDGYYGYTF
>.|TRBV7-9|11|TRBJ2-7
CASSSGTEEYF
>.|TRBV7-8|14|TRBJ2-3
CASSQATYTDTQYF